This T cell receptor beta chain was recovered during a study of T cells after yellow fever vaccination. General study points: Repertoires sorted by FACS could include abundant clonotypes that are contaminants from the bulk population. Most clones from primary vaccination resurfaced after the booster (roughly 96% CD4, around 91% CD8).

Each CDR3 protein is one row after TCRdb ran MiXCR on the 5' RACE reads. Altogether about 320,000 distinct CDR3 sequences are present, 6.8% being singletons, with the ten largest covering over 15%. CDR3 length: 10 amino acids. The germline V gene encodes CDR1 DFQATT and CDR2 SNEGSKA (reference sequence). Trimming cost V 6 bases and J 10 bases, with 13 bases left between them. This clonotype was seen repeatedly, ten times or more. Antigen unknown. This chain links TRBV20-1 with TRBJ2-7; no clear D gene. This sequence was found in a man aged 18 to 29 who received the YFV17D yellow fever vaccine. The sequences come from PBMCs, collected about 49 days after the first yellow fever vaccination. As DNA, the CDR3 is TGCAGTGCGGCGGACGTCGGACAGTACTTC. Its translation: CSAADVGQYF.